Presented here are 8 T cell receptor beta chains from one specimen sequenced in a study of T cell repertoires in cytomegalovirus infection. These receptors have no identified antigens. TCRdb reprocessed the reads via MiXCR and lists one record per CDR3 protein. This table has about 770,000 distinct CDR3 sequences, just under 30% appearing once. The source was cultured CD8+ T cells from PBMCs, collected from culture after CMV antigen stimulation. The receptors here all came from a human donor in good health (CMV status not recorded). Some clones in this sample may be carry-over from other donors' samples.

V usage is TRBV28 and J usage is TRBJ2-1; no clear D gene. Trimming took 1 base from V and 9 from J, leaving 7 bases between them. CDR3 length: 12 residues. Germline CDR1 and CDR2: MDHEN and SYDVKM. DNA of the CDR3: TGTGCCAGCAGTTTATCGCTTTTTGAGCAGTTCTTC. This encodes CASSLSLFEQFF.

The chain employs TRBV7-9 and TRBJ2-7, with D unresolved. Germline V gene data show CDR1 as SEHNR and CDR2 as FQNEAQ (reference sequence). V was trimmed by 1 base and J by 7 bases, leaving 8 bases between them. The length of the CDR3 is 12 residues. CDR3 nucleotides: TGTGCCAGCAGCTTAGAACAATTAGAGCAGTACTTC. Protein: CASSLEQLEQYF.

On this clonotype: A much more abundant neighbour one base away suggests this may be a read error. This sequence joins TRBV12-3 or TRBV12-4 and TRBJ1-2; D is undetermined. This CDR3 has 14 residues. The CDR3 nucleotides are TGTGCCAACAGTTTCTCCAGGTCGCGTTATGGCTACACCTTC. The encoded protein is CANSFSRSRYGYTF.

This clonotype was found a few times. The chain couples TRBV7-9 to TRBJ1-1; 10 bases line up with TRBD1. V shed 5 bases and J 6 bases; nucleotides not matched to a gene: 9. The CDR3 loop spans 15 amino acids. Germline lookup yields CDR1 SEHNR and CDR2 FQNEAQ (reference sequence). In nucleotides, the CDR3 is TGTGCCAGCAGCGACGGGGACAGGGGATTTCCTGAAGCTTTCTTT. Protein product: CASSDGDRGFPEAFF. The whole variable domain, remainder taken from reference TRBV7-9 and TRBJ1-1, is DTGVSQNPRHKITKRGQNVTFRCDPISEHNRLYWYRQTLGQGPEFLTYFQNEAQLEKSRLLSDRFSAERPKGSFSTLEIQRTEQGDSAMYLCASSDGDRGFPEAFFGQGTRLTVV.

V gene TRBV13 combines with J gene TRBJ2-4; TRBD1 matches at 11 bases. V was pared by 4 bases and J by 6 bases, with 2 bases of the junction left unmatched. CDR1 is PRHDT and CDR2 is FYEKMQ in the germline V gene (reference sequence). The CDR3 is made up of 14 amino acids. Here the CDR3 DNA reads TGTGCCAGCAGCTCGGGGACAGGGGGAAACATTCAGTACTTC. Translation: CASSSGTGGNIQYF.

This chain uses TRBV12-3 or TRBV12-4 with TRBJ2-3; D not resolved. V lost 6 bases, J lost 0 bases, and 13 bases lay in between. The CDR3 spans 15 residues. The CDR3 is CASSMTTSSTDTQYF. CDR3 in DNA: TGTGCCAGCAGCATGACAACATCTAGCACAGATACGCAGTATTTT.

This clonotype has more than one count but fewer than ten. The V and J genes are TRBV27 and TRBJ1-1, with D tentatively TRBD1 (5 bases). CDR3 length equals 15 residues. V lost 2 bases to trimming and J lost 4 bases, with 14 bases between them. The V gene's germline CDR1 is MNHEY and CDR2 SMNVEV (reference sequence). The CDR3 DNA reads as TGTGCCAGCAGTTTAAAGGGCAGGGTTACCACTGAAGCTTTCTTT. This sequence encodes CASSLKGRVTTEAFF.

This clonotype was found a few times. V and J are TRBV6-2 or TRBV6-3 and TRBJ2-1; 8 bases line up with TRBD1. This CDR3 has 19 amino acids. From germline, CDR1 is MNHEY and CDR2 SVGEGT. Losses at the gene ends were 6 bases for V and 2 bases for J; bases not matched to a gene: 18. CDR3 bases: TGTGCCAGCAGCCTCATGCAGGGGGCGCTTGAGTCGGCCTACAATGAGCAGTTCTTC. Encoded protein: CASSLMQGALESAYNEQFF.